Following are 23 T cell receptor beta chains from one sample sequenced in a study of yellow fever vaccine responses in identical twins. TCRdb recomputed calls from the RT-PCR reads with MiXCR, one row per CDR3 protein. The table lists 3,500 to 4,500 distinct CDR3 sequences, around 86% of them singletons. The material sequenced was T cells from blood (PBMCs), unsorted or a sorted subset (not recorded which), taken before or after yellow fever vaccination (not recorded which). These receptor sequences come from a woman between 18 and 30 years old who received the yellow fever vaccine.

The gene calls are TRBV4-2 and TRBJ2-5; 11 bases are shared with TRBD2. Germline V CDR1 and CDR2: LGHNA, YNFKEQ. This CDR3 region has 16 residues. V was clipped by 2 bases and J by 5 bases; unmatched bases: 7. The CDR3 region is CASSQLLAGAQETQYF. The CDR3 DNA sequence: TGTGCCAGCAGCCAATTACTAGCGGGGGCTCAGGAGACCCAGTACTTC.

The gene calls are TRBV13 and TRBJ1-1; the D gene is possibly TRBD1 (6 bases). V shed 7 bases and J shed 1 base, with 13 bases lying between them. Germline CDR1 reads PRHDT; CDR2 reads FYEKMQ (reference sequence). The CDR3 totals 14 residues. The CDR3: CASTTDRSNTEAFF. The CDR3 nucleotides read TGTGCCAGCACCACGGACAGATCGAACACTGAAGCTTTCTTT.

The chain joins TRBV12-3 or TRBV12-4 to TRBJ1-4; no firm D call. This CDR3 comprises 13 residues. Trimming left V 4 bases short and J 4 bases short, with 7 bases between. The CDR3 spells CASSSDLNEKLFF. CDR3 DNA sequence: TGTGCCAGCAGTTCGGACCTTAATGAAAAACTGTTTTTT.

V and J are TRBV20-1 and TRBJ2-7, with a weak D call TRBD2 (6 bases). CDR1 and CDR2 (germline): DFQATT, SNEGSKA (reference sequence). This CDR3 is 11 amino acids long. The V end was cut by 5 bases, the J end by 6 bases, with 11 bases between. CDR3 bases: TGCAGTGCTGGAGGGCTGGCCGAGCAGTACTTC. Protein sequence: CSAGGLAEQYF.

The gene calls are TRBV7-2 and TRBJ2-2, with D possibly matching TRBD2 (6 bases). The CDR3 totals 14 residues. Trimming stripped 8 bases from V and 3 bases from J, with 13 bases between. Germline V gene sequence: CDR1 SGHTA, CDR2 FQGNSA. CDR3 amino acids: CASARIADTGELFF. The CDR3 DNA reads TGTGCCAGCGCCCGAATAGCGGACACCGGGGAGCTGTTTTTT.

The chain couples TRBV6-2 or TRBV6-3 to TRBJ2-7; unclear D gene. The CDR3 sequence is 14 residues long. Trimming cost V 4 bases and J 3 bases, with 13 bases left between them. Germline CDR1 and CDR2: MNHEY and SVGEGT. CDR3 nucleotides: TGTGCCAGCAGTTCCTTCGGGCTGGGCTACGAGCAGTACTTC. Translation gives CASSSFGLGYEQYF.

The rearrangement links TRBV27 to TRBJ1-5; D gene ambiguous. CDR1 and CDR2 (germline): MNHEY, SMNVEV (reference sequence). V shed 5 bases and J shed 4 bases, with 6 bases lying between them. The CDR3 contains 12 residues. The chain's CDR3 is CASSPQNQPQHF. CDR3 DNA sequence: TGTGCCAGCAGTCCGCAAAATCAGCCCCAGCATTTT.

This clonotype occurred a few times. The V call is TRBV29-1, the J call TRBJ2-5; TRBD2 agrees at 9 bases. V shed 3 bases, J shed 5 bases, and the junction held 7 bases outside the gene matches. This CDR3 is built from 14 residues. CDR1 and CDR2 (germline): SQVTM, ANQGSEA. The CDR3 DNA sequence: TGCAGCGTTGAGCTAGCGGGGTCCCTGGAGACCCAGTACTTC. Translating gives CSVELAGSLETQYF. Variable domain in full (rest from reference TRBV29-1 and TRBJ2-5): SAVISQKPSRDICQRGTSLTIQCQVDSQVTMMFWYRQQPGQSLTLIATANQGSEATYESGFVIDKFPISRPNLTFSTLTVSNMSPEDSSIYLCSVELAGSLETQYFGPGTRLLVL.

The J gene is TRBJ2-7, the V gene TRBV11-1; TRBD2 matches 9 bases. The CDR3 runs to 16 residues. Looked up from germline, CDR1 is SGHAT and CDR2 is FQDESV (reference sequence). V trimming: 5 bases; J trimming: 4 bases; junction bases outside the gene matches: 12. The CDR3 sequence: CASSPKQAGGPYEQYF. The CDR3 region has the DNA TGTGCCAGCAGCCCCAAGCAGGCGGGAGGGCCGTACGAGCAGTACTTC.

CDR3 in DNA: TGTGCCAGCTCACCACTTTTATCGATCTACAATGAGCAGTTCTTC. Its protein is CASSPLLSIYNEQFF. J is TRBJ2-1 and V is TRBV18, with unresolved D. Germline V gene lookup returns CDR1 KGHSH and CDR2 LQKENI. V lost 1 base and J 3 bases, leaving 10 bases between the germline ends. The CDR3 is 15 amino acids.

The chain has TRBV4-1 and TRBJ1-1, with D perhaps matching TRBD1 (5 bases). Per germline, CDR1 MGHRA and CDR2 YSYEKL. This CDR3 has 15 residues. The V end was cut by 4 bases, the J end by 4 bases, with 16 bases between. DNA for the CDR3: TGCGCCAGCAGCCCCCCCGGGGGGGAGGTCACTGAAGCTTTCTTT. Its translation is CASSPPGGEVTEAFF.

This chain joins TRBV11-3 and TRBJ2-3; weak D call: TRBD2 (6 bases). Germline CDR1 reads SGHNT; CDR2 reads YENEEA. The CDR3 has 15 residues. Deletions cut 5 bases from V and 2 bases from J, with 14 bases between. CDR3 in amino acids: CASSRMPSVTDTQYF. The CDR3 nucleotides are TGTGCCAGCAGCAGAATGCCTAGCGTCACAGATACGCAGTATTTT.

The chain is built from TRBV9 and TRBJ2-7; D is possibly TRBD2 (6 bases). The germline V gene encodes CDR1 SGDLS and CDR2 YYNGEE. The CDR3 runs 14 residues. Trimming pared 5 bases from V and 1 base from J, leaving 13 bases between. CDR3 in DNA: TGTGCCAGCAGTGCTCGCGGGGTATCCTACGAGCAGTACTTC. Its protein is CASSARGVSYEQYF.

CDR3 bases: TGTGCCAGCAGTGTCTCCCTTAGCTCGGGGGAGACCCAGTACTTC. Its protein product is CASSVSLSSGETQYF. The chain is built from TRBV2 and TRBJ2-5; perhaps TRBD2 as D (5 bases). Germline CDR1 reads SNHLY; CDR2 reads FYNNEI. This CDR3 region has 15 residues. Trimming removed 4 bases from V and 5 bases from J, with 17 bases in between.

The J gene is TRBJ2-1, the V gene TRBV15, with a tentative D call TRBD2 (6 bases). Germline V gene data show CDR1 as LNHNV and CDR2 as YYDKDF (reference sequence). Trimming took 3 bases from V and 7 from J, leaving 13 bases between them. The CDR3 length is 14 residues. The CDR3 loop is CATSSTSRGNEQFF. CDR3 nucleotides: TGTGCCACCAGCAGCACCTCACGGGGGAATGAGCAGTTCTTC. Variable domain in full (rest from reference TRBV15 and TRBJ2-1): DAMVIQNPRYQVTQFGKPVTLSCSQTLNHNVMYWYQQKSSQAPKLLFHYYDKDFNNEADTPDNFQSRRPNTSFCFLDIRSPGLGDTAMYLCATSSTSRGNEQFFGPGTRLTVL.

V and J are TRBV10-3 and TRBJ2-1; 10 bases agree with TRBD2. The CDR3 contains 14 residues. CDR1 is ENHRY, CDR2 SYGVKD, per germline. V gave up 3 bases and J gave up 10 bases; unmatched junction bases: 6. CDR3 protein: CAISELAGNLEQFF. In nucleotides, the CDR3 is TGTGCCATCAGTGAACTAGCGGGAAACTTGGAGCAGTTCTTC.

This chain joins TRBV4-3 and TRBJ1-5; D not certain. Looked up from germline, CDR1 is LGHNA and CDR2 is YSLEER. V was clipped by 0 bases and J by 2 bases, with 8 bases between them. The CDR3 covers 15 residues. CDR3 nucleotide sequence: TGCGCCAGCAGCCAAGATCATCGGGGCAATCAGCCCCAGCATTTT. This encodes CASSQDHRGNQPQHF.

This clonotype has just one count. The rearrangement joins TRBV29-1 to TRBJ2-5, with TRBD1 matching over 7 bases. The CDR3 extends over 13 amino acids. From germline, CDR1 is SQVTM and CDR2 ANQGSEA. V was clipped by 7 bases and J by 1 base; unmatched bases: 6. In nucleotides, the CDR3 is TGCAGCGCCCTGACAGGGCCCCAAGAGACCCAGTACTTC. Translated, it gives CSALTGPQETQYF. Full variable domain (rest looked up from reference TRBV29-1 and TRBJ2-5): SAVISQKPSRDICQRGTSLTIQCQVDSQVTMMFWYRQQPGQSLTLIATANQGSEATYESGFVIDKFPISRPNLTFSTLTVSNMSPEDSSIYLCSALTGPQETQYFGPGTRLLVL.

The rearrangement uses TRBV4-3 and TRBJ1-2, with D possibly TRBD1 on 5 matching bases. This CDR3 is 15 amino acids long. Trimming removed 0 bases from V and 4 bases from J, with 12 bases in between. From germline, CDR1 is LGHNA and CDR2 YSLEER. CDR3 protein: CASSQDVTRAYGYTF. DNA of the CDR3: TGCGCCAGCAGCCAAGACGTAACCAGGGCCTATGGCTACACCTTC.

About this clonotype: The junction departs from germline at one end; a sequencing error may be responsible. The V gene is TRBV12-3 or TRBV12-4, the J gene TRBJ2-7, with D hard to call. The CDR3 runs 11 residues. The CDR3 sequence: CASSSLGEQYF. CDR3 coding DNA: TGTGCCAGTAGTTCGTTGGGCGAGCAGTACTTC.

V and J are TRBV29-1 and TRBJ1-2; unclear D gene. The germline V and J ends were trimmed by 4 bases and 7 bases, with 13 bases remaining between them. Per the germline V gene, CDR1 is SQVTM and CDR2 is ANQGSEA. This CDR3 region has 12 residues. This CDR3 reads CSVAQDTRGYTF. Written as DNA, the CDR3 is TGCAGCGTTGCCCAGGATACCCGTGGCTACACCTTC.

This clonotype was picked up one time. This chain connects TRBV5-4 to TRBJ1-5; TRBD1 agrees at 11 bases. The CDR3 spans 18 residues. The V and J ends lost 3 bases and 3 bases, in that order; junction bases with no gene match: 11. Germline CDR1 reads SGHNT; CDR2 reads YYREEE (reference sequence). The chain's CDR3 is CASSSDRGRYAVNQPQHF. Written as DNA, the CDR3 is TGTGCCAGCAGCTCGGACAGGGGGCGTTACGCAGTCAATCAGCCCCAGCATTTT.

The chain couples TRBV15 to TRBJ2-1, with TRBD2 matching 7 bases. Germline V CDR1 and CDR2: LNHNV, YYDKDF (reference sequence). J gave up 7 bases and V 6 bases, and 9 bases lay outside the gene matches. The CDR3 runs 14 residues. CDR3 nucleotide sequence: TGTGCCACCAGTGTGGGAGGGCCGAGGAATGAGCAGTTCTTC. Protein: CATSVGGPRNEQFF.